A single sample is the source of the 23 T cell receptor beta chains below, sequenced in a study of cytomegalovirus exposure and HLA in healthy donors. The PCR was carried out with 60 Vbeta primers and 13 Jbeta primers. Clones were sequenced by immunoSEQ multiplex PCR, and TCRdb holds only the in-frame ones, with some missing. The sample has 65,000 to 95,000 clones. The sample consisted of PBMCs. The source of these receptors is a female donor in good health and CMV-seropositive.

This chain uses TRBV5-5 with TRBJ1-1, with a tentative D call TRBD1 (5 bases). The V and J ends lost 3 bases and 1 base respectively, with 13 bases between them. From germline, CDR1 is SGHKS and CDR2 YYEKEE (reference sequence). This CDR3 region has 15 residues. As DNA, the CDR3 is TGTGCCAGCAGCTCGGTCCCCCAGGGGAACACTGAAGCTTTCTTT. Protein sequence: CASSSVPQGNTEAFF.

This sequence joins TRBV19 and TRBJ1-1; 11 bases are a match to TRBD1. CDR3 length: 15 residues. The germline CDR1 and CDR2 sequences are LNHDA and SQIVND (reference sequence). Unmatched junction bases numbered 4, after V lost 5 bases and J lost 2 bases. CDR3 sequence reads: CASSLGQGANTEAFF. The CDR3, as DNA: TGTGCCAGTAGTCTAGGACAGGGGGCCAACACTGAAGCTTTCTTT.

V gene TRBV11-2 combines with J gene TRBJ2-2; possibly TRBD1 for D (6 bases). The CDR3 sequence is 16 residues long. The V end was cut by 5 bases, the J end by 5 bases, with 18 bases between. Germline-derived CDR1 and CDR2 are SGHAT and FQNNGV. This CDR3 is CASSRPFTGQTGELFF. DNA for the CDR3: TGTGCCAGCAGCCGACCCTTCACAGGGCAGACCGGGGAGCTGTTTTTT. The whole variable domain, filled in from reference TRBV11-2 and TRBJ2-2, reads EAGVAQSPRYKIIEKRQSVAFWCNPISGHATLYWYQQILGQGPKLLIQFQNNGVVDDSQLPKDRFSAERLKGVDSTLKIQPAKLEDSAVYLCASSRPFTGQTGELFFGEGSRLTVL.

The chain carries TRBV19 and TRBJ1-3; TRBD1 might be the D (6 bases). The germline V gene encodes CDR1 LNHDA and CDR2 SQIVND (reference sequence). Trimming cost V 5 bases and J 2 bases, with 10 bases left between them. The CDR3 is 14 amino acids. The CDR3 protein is CASSRGGPGNTIYF. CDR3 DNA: TGTGCCAGTAGTCGCGGGGGGCCTGGAAACACCATATATTTT. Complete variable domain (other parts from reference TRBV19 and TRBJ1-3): DGGITQSPKYLFRKEGQNVTLSCEQNLNHDAMYWYRQDPGQGLRLIYYSQIVNDFQKGDIAEGYSVSREKKESFPLTVTSAQKNPTAFYLCASSRGGPGNTIYFGEGSWLTVV.

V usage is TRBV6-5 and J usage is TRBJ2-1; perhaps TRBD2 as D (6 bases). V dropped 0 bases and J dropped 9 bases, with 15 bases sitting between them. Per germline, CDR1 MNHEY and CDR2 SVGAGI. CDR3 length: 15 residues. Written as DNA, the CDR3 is TGTGCCAGCAGTTACTCGGGGGGTTGGCGAAGTGAGCAGTTCTTC. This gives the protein CASSYSGGWRSEQFF.

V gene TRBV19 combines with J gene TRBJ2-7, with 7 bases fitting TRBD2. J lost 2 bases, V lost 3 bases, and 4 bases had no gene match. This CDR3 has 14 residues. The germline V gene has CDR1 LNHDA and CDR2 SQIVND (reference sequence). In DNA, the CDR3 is TGTGCCAGTAGTATCGGACTAGACGCCTACGAGCAGTACTTC. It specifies CASSIGLDAYEQYF.

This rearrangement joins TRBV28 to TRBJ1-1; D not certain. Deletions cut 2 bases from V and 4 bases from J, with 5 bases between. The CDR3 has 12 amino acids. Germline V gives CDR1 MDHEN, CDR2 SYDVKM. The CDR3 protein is CASSLVATEAFF. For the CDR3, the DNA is TGTGCCAGCAGTTTAGTGGCCACTGAAGCTTTCTTT. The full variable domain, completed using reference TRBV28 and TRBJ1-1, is DVKVTQSSRYLVKRTGEKVFLECVQDMDHENMFWYRQDPGLGLRLIYFSYDVKMKEKGDIPEGYSVSREKKERFSLILESASTNQTSMYLCASSLVATEAFFGQGTRLTVV.

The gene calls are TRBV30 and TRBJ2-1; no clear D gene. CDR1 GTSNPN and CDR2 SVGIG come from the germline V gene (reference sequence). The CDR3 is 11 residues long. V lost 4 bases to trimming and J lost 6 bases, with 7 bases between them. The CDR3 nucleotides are TGTGCCTGGATAGAGGTCAATGAGCAGTTCTTC. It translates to CAWIEVNEQFF.

CDR3 amino acids: CASSLVGEHDSPLHF. The DNA of the CDR3 is TGCGCCAGCAGCTTGGTCGGGGAGCATGATTCACCCCTCCACTTT. The chain uses TRBV5-1 and TRBJ1-6; D is unclear. Germline CDR1 reads SGHRS; CDR2 reads YFSETQ. V lost 0 bases, J lost 8 bases, and 12 bases lay in between. The CDR3 runs to 15 residues.

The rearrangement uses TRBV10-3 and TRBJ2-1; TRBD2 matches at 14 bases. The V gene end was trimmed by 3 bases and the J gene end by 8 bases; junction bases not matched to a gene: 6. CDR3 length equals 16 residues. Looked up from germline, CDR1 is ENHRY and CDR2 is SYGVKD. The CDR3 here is CAISDAGTSGSDEQFF. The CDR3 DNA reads TGTGCCATCAGTGACGCCGGGACTAGCGGGAGTGATGAGCAGTTCTTC.

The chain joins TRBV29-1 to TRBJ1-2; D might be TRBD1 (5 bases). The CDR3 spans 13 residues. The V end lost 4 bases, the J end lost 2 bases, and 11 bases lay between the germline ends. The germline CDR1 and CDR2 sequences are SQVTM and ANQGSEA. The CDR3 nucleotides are TGCAGCGTTGGGGACGGGAGAAACTATGGCTACACCTTC. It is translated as CSVGDGRNYGYTF.

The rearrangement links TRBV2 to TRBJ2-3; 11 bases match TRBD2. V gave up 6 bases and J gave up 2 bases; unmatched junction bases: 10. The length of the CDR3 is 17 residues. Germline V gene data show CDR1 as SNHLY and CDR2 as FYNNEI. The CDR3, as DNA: TGTGCCAGCAGCACTACTAGCGGGGGACCCTCCACAGATACGCAGTATTTT. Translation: CASSTTSGGPSTDTQYF.

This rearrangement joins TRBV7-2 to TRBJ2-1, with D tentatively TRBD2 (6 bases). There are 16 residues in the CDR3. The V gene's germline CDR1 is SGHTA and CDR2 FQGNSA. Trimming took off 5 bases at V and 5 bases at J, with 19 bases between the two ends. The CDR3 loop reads CASSPGRGGNHNEQFF. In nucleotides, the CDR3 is TGTGCCAGCAGCCCCGGGCGAGGAGGGAATCACAATGAGCAGTTCTTC.

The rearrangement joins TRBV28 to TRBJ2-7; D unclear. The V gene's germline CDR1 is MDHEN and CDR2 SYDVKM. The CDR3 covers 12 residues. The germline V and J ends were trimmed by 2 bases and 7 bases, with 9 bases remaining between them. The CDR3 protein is CASSLNAREQYF. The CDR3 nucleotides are TGTGCCAGCAGTTTAAACGCTCGGGAGCAGTACTTC.

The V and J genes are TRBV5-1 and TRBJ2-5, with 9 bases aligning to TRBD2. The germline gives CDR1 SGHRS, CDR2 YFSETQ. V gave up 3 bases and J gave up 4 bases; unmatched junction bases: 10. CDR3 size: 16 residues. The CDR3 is CASSYLTSGGTETQYF. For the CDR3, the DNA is TGCGCCAGCAGCTACCTGACTAGCGGAGGAACAGAGACCCAGTACTTC.

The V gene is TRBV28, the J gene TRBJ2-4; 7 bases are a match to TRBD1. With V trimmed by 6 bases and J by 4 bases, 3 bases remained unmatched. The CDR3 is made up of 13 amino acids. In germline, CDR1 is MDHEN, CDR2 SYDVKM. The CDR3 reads CASRPTGKNIQYF. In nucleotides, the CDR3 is TGTGCCAGCAGACCGACAGGGAAAAACATTCAGTACTTC.

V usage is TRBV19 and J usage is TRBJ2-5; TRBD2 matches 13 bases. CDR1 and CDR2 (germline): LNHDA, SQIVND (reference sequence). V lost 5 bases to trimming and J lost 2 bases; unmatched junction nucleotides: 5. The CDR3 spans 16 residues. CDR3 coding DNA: TGTGCCAGTAGTGTCGGGACTAGCGGGGTTCAAGAGACCCAGTACTTC. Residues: CASSVGTSGVQETQYF.

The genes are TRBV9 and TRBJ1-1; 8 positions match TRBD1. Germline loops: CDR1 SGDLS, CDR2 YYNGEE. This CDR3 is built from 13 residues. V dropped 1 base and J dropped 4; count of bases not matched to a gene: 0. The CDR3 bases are TGTGCCAGCAGCGTAACAGGGGGCACTGAAGCTTTCTTT. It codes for CASSVTGGTEAFF.

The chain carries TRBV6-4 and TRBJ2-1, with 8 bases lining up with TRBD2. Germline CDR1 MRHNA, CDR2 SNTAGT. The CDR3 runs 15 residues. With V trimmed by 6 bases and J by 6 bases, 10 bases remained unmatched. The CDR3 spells CASRRDGRALNEQFF. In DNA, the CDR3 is TGTGCCAGCAGGCGGGACGGGAGGGCCCTCAATGAGCAGTTCTTC.

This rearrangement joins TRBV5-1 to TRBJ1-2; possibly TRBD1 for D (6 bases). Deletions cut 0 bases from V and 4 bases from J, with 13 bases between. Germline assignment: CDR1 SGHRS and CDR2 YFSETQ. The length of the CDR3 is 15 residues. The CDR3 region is CASSLAGDRVYGYTF. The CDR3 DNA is TGCGCCAGCAGCTTGGCAGGGGACCGGGTCTATGGCTACACCTTC.

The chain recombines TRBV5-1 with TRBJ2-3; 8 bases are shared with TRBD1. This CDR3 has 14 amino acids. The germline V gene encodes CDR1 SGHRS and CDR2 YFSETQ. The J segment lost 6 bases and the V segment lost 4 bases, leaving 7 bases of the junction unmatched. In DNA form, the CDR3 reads TGCGCCAGCAGCCCTGGGACAGGAGCGGATACGCAGTATTTT. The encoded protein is CASSPGTGADTQYF.

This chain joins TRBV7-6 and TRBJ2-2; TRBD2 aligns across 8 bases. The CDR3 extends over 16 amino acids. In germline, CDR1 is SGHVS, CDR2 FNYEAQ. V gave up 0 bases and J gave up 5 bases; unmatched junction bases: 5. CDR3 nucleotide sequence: TGTGCCAGCAGCTTAGCCCAGCGGGAGAGGACCGGGGAGCTGTTTTTT. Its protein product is CASSLAQRERTGELFF.

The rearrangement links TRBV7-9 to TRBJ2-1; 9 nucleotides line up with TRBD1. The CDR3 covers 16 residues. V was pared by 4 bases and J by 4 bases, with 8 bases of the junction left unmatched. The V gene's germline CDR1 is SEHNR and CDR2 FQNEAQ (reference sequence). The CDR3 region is CASSSPTGQGYNEQFF. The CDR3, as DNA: TGTGCCAGCAGCTCGCCCACGGGACAGGGTTACAATGAGCAGTTCTTC.